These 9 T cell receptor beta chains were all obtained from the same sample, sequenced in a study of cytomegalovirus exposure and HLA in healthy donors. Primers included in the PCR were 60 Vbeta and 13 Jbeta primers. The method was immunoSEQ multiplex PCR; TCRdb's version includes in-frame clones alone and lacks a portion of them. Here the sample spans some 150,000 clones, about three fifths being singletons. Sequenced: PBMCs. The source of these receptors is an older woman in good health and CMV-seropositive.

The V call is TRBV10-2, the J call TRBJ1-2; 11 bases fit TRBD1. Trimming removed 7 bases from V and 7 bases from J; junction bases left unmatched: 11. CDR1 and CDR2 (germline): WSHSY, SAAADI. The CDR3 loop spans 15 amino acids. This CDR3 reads CASTSLGQGAGGYTF. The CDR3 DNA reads TGCGCCAGCACTTCCCTCGGACAGGGGGCTGGTGGCTACACCTTC.

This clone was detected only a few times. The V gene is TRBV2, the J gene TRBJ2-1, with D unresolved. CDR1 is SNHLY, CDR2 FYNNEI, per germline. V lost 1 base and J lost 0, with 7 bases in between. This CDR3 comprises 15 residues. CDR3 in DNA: TGTGCCAGCAGTGAAGGCTCGAGCTCCTACAATGAGCAGTTCTTC. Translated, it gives CASSEGSSSYNEQFF.

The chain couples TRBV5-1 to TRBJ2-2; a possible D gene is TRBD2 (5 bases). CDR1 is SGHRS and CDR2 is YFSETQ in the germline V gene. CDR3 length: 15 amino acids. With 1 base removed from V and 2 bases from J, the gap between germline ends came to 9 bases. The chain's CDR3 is CASSLLEVNTGELFF. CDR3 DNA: TGCGCCAGCAGCTTGTTGGAGGTTAACACCGGGGAGCTGTTTTTT. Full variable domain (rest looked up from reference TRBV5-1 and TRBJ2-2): KAGVTQTPRYLIKTRGQQVTLSCSPISGHRSVSWYQQTPGQGLQFLFEYFSETQRNKGNFPGRFSGRQFSNSRSEMNVSTLELGDSALYLCASSLLEVNTGELFFGEGSRLTVL.

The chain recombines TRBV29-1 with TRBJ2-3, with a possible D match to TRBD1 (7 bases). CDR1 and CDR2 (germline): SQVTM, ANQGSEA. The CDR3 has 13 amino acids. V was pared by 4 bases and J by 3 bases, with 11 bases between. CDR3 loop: CSVAGGRTDTQYF. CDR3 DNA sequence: TGCAGCGTTGCAGGGGGGAGGACAGATACGCAGTATTTT.

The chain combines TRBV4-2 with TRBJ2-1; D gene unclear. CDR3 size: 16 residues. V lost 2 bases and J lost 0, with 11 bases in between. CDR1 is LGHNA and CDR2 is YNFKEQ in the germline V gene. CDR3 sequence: CASSQPILSSYNEQFF. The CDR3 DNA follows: TGTGCCAGCAGCCAACCCATTTTGAGCTCCTACAATGAGCAGTTCTTC.

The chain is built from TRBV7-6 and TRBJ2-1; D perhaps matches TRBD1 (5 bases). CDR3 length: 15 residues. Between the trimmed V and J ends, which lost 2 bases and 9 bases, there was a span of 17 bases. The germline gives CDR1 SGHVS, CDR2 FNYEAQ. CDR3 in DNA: TGTGCCAGCAGCTTATTGGACCAGGGTGGCAGTGAGCAGTTCTTC. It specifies CASSLLDQGGSEQFF.

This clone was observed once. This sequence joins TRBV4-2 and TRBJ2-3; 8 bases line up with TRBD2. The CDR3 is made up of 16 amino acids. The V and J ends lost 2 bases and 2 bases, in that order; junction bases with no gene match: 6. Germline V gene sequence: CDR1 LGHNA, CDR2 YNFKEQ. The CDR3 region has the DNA TGTGCCAGCAGCCAAAAACTAGCGGCAATCACAGATACGCAGTATTTT. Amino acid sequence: CASSQKLAAITDTQYF.

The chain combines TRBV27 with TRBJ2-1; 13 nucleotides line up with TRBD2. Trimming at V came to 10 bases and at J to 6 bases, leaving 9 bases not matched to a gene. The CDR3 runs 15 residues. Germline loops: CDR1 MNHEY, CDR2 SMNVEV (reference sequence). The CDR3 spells CANPGTSGIPNEQFF. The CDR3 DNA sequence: TGTGCCAACCCCGGGACTAGCGGGATTCCCAATGAGCAGTTCTTC.

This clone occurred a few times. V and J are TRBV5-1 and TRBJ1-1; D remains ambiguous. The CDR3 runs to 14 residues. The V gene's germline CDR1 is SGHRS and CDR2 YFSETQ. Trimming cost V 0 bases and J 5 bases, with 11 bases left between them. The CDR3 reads CASSLDPGDTEAFF. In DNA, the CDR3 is TGCGCCAGCAGCTTGGATCCCGGGGATACTGAAGCTTTCTTT.